This T cell receptor (beta chain) was documented in a study of blood T cells in healthy people across ages. The count of this clonotype is one. A sample-barcoded 5' primer and a J-beta primer mix were used in a second PCR of roughly 7 to 11 cycles. TCRdb analysed the 5' RACE reads with MiXCR anew, one entry per CDR3 protein. The sample contains some 1,500,000 distinct CDR3 sequences, approximately 43% of which appear only once. CDR3 length: 14 amino acids. The V end lost 0 bases, the J end lost 8 bases, and 16 bases lay between the germline ends. Germline assignment: CDR1 DFQATT and CDR2 SNEGSKA (reference sequence).

This clonotype originated in a woman between 18 and 29 years old in good health. V gene TRBV20-1 combines with J gene TRBJ1-1; D may be TRBD1 (6 bases). Sequenced: blood. CDR3 coding DNA: TGCAGTGCTAGAGATCCAGGGTCAGGGGAGGAAGCTTTCTTT. This sequence encodes CSARDPGSGEEAFF.